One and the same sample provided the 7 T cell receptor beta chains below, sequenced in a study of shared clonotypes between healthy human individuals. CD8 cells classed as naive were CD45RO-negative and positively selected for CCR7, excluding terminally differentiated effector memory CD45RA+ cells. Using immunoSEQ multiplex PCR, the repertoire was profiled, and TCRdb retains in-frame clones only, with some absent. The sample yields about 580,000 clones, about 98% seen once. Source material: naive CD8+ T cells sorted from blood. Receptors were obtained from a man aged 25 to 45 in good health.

The CDR3 loop reads CASSQGLGLAYNEQFF. Here the CDR3 DNA reads TGTGCCAGCAGCCAGGGACTAGGGCTCGCCTACAATGAGCAGTTCTTC. This sequence joins TRBV14 and TRBJ2-1, with 8 nucleotides matching TRBD2. J was trimmed by 2 bases and V by 3 bases; bases with no gene match: 6. CDR1 and CDR2 from the germline V gene are SGHDN and FVKESK. The CDR3 has 16 residues.

DNA for the CDR3: TGTGCCAGCAGGGCAGGTTCTAGCACAGATACGCAGTATTTT. This codes for CASRAGSSTDTQYF. This chain joins TRBV11-3 and TRBJ2-3; no definite D call. The CDR3 is 14 amino acids. The germline gives CDR1 SGHNT, CDR2 YENEEA. V was clipped by 6 bases and J by 0 bases, with 10 bases between them.

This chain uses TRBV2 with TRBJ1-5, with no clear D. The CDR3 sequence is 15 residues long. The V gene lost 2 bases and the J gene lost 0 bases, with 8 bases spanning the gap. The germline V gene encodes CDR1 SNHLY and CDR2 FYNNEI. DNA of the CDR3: TGTGCCAGCAGTGAATCAGCAGTTAGCAATCAGCCCCAGCATTTT. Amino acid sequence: CASSESAVSNQPQHF.

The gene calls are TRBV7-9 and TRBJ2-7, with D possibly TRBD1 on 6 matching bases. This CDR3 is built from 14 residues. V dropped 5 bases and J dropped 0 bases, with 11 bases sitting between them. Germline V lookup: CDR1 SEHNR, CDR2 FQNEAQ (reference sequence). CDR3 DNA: TGTGCCAGCAGCCCCATGGACAGCTCCTACGAGCAGTACTTC. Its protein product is CASSPMDSSYEQYF.

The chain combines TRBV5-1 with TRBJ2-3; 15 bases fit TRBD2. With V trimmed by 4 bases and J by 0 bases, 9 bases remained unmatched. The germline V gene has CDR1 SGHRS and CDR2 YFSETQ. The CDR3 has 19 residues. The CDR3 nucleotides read TGCGCCAGCAGCACGTCCGGGACTAGCGGGAGGCCAAGCACAGATACGCAGTATTTT. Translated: CASSTSGTSGRPSTDTQYF.

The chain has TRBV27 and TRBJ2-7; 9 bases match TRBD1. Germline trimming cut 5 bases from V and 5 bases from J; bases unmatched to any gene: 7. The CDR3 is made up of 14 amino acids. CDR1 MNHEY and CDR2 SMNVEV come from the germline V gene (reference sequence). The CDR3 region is CASSPGQGLHEQYF. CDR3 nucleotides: TGTGCCAGCAGTCCGGGACAGGGATTACACGAGCAGTACTTC.

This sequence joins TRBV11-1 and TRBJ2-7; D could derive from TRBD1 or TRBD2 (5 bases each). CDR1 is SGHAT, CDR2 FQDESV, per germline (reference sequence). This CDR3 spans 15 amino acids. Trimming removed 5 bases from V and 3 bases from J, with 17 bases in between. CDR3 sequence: CASSLPGPAGYEQYF. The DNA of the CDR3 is TGTGCCAGCAGCCTACCGGGACCGGCAGGCTACGAGCAGTACTTC.